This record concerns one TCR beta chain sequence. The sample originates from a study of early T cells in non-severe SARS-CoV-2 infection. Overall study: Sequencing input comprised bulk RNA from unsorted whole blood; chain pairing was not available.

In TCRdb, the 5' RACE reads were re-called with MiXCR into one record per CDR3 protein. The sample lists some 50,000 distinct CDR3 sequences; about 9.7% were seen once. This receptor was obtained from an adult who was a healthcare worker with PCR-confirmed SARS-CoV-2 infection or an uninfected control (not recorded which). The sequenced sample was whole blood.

The CDR3 here is CATNYDSYEQYF. The CDR3, as DNA: TGTGCCACCAACTACGACTCCTACGAGCAGTACTTC. The chain employs TRBV28 and TRBJ2-7; no definite D call. V lost 10 bases, J lost 0 bases, and 10 bases lay in between. The CDR3 contains 12 residues. Germline values: CDR1 MDHEN, CDR2 SYDVKM.